The entry below describes one T cell receptor (beta chain). Its antigen remains unidentified. Noted treatment: oral pan-JAK inhibitor, 5-10 mg twice daily. Germline values: CDR1 LNHDA, CDR2 SQIVND (reference sequence). This CDR3 contains 12 residues. Trimming took off 10 bases at V and 7 bases at J, with 14 bases between the two ends. Following RNA extraction, reverse transcription yielded cDNA that acted as the sequencing template. Only in-frame clones appear in the TCRdb table, and some are missing; sequencing was by immunoSEQ multiplex PCR. The data show 150,000 to 200,000 clones, around three fifths seen once. The data are from a study of CD8+ T cells in alopecia areata. General study findings and limits: Uncertainty remains about how baseline CD8+ expansion links to response, with one nonresponder. Unlike in mice, where it was clearer, TCR sharing across patients was less clear, possibly HLA-related. Lesional scalp, especially alopecia totalis/universalis, showed higher clonality than normal scalp.

The material was CD4+ T cells sorted from blood, obtained at week 24, from a patient treated with tofacitinib. The clonotype originates from a human donor with alopecia areata. V usage is TRBV19 and J usage is TRBJ2-1, with D maybe TRBD2 (6 bases). The CDR3: CATTRGGNEQFF. CDR3 bases: TGTGCCACTACGCGGGGCGGGAATGAGCAGTTCTTC.